The following is a T cell receptor beta chain sequence with its context. Its specificity is not known. Assay: immunoSEQ multiplex PCR; the TCRdb copy retains only in-frame clones and omits some. This table has about 130,000 clones, approximately 90% appearing once. The data were taken from a study of T cell responses to AZD1222 COVID-19 vaccine. Broader study findings: At study baseline, merely more than 5 AZD1222 recipients were seropositive. Sampled repertoires all dated from after the peak T cell response. Unmutated regions of variants are reportedly targeted by nearly half of spike-specific TCRs. Clonal diversity may have been underestimated in mostly white British donors.

Trimming stripped 0 bases from V and 7 bases from J, with 18 bases between. This CDR3 is 16 amino acids long. CDR1 LGHNA and CDR2 YSLEER come from the germline V gene. The TCR was taken from an adult in good health. The chain is built from TRBV4-3 and TRBJ1-2; D may be TRBD1 (6 bases). The sample consisted of peripheral blood, taken on day 0 of AZD1222 vaccination. CDR3 residues: CASSQDSGRGRGGYTF. CDR3 bases: TGCGCCAGCAGCCAAGATTCGGGCAGGGGTAGGGGTGGCTACACCTTC.